Following are 9 T cell receptor beta chains from one sample sequenced in a study of cytomegalovirus exposure and HLA in healthy donors. The table came from immunoSEQ multiplex PCR; TCRdb's copy has only in-frame clones and leaves some out. The data show 120,000 or so clones, with roughly 88% seen just once and about 1.5% held by the top ten. Material: PBMCs. The receptors were sampled from a woman aged 25-40 years in good health and CMV-seropositive.

CDR3 in amino acids: CATSIRPGQGYEQYF. For the CDR3, the DNA is TGTGCCACCAGCATTAGACCGGGACAGGGGTACGAGCAGTACTTC. The V call is TRBV15, the J call TRBJ2-7; 10 bases are shared with TRBD1. Germline CDR1 and CDR2: LNHNV and YYDKDF (reference sequence). The CDR3 contains 15 residues. With 4 bases clipped from V and 4 bases from J, the junction kept 7 bases outside the gene matches.

V gene TRBV4-3 combines with J gene TRBJ2-5, with a tentative D call TRBD1 (6 bases). Trimming pared 0 bases from V and 1 base from J, leaving 9 bases between. The CDR3 has 15 amino acids. The V gene's germline CDR1 is LGHNA and CDR2 YSLEER. This CDR3 is CASSQDGTPQETQYF. CDR3 in DNA: TGCGCCAGCAGCCAAGACGGGACACCCCAAGAGACCCAGTACTTC.

This clone showed up just a few times. The chain carries TRBV28 and TRBJ1-5; the D is unclear. The CDR3 extends over 13 amino acids. Trimming pared 10 bases from V and 1 base from J, leaving 11 bases between. CDR1 MDHEN and CDR2 SYDVKM come from the germline V gene. CDR3 bases: TGTGCCATCAGGACCGGGAGCAATCAGCCCCAGCATTTT. Encoded protein: CAIRTGSNQPQHF. The full variable domain, in which reference TRBV28 and TRBJ1-5 provide the parts outside the CDR3, is DVKVTQSSRYLVKRTGEKVFLECVQDMDHENMFWYRQDPGLGLRLIYFSYDVKMKEKGDIPEGYSVSREKKERFSLILESASTNQTSMYLCAIRTGSNQPQHFGDGTRLSIL.

The V gene is TRBV7-2, the J gene TRBJ2-1; D is perhaps TRBD2 (6 bases). This CDR3 has 15 amino acids. The V and J ends lost 4 bases and 4 bases respectively, with 14 bases between them. Per the germline V gene, CDR1 is SGHTA and CDR2 is FQGNSA. The CDR3 sequence is CASSWDSMSYNEQFF. CDR3 nucleotides: TGTGCCAGCAGCTGGGACTCGATGTCATACAATGAGCAGTTCTTC. Full variable domain (remainder filled in from reference TRBV7-2 and TRBJ2-1): GAGVSQSPSNKVTEKGKDVELRCDPISGHTALYWYRQSLGQGLEFLIYFQGNSAPDKSGLPSDRFSAERTGGSVSTLTIQRTQQEDSAVYLCASSWDSMSYNEQFFGPGTRLTVL.

This clone was counted only a few times. The chain couples TRBV2 to TRBJ2-2, with D hard to call. CDR3 length: 14 residues. The germline V gene encodes CDR1 SNHLY and CDR2 FYNNEI. V lost 6 bases and J 4 bases, leaving 12 bases between the germline ends. The CDR3 reads CASSVQQPTGELFF. The CDR3 coding sequence is TGTGCCAGCAGCGTACAACAGCCCACCGGGGAGCTGTTTTTT.

V and J are TRBV27 and TRBJ2-7; 7 nucleotides line up with TRBD2. Per the germline V gene, CDR1 is MNHEY and CDR2 is SMNVEV (reference sequence). This CDR3 has 14 residues. Trimming at V came to 3 bases and at J to 6 bases, leaving 8 bases not matched to a gene. CDR3 nucleotides: TGTGCCAGCAGTTTCCGCGGGAGTTCCCTCGAGCAGTACTTC. Protein sequence: CASSFRGSSLEQYF.

V usage is TRBV7-9 and J usage is TRBJ2-7, with 9 nucleotides matching TRBD1. The CDR3 is 16 residues long. Looked up from germline, CDR1 is SEHNR and CDR2 is FQNEAQ (reference sequence). V lost 5 bases, J lost 1 base, and 9 bases stayed unmatched. CDR3 protein: CASSLGTGFPSYEQYF. Here the CDR3 DNA reads TGTGCCAGCAGCCTTGGGACAGGGTTTCCTTCCTACGAGCAGTACTTC.

V is TRBV4-3 and J is TRBJ2-7; 7 nucleotides line up with TRBD1. Germline CDR1 and CDR2: LGHNA and YSLEER. V was pared by 4 bases and J by 4 bases, with 10 bases of the junction left unmatched. The CDR3 runs 15 residues. CDR3: CASSPTTGPPYEQYF. The CDR3 DNA reads as TGCGCCAGCAGCCCTACGACAGGGCCCCCTTACGAGCAGTACTTC.

The V call is TRBV7-9, the J call TRBJ2-2; no clear D gene. With 4 bases removed from V and 4 bases from J, the gap between germline ends came to 13 bases. The germline V gene encodes CDR1 SEHNR and CDR2 FQNEAQ (reference sequence). The CDR3 is 15 amino acids. The CDR3 is CASSSALVITGELFF. In nucleotides, the CDR3 is TGTGCCAGCAGCTCAGCCCTAGTTATCACCGGGGAGCTGTTTTTT.